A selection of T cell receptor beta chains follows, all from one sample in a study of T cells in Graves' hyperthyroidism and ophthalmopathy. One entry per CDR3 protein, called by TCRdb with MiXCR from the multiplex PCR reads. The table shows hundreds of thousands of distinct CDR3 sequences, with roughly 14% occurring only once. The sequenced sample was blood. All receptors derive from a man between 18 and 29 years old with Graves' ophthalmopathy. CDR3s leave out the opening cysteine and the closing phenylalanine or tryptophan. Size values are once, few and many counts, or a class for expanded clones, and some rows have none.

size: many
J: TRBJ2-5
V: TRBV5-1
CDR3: ASSLGPQETQY

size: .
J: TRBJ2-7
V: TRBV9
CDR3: ASSVFEGAGYEQY

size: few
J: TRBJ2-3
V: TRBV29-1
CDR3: SVEVFGTDTQY

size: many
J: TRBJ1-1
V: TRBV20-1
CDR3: SASRQGVTEAF

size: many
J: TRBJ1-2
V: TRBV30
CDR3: AALGGVWGYT

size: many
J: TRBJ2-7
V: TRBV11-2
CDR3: ASRLSGRVYEQY

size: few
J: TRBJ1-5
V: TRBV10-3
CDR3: AISEDLASQSAQH

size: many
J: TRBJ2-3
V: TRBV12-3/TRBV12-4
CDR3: ASNREVDTQY

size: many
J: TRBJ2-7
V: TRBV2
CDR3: ASSDGSNPLYEQY

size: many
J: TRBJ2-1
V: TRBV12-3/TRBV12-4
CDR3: ASSLGGKQF

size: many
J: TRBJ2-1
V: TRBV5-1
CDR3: ASSSGTSKTGEQF

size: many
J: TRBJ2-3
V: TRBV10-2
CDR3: ASRRGSARDTQY

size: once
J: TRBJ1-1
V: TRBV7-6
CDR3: ASSYRTGGATEAF

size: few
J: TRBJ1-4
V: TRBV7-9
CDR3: ASSSGTGREKLF

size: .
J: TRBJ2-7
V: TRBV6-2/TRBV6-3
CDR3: ASHITSGPYEQY

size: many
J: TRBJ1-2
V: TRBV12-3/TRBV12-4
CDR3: ASSVAGYGYT

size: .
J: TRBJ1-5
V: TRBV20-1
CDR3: SPDRAGEEHQPQH

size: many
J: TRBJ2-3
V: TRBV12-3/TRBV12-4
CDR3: ASGLAGVDDTQY

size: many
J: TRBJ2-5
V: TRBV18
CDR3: ASSPPVGPGETQY

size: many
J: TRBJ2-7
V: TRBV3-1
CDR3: ASGFSGGKYEQY

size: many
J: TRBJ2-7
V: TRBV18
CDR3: ASSLGAPSFEQY

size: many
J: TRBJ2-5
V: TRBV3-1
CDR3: ASSQGTPQETQY

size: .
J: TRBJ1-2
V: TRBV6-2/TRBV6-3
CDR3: ASSPSRGYPYGYT

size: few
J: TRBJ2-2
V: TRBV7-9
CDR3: ASSLAGASNAGELF

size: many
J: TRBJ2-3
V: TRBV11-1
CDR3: ASSGLAFTDTQY

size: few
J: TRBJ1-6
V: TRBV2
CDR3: ASSAPGNNSPLH

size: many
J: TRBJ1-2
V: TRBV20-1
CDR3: SAREGTVGYT